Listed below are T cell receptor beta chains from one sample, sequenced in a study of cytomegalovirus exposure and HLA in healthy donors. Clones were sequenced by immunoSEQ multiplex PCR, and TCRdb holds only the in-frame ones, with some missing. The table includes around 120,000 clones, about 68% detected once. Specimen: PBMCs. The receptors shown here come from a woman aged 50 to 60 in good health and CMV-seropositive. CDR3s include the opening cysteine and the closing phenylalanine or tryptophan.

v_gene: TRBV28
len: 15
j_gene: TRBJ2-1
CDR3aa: CASRPLAGVYNEQFF

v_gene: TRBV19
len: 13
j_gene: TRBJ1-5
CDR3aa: CASTIQGRQPQHF

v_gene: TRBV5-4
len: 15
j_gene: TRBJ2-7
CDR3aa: CASSWGTSGTYEQYF

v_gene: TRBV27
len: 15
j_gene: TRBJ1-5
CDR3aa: CASSLEGVGDQPQHF

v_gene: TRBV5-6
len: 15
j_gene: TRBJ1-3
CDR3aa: CASSYRGTPGNTIYF

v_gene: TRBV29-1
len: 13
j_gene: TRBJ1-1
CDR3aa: CSALGQGGRVAFF

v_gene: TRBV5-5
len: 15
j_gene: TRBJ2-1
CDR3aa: CASSRGDSGYNEQFF

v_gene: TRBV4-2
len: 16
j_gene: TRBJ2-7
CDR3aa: CASSQDTGTSFYEQYF

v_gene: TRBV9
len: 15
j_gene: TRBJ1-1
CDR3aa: CASSVGRAMNTEAFF

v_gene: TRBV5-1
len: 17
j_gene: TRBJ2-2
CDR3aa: CASSLGDRAFSTGELFF

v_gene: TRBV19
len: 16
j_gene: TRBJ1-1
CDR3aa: CASSGGETGHSTEAFF

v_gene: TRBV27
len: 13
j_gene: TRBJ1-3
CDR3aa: CASRGSSGNTIYF

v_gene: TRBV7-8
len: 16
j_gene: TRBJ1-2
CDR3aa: CASSFLYPGANYGYTF

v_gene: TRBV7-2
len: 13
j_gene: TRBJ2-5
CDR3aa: CASRQGIEETQYF

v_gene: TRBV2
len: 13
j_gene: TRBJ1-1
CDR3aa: CASRRTGVTEAFF

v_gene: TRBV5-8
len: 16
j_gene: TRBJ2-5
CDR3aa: CASSSGQGLREETQYF

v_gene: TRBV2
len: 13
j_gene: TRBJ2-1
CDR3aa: CASSRETYNEQFF

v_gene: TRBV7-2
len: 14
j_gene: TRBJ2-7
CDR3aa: CASSITSGGLEQYF

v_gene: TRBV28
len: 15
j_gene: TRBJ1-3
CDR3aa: CASRSGQFSGNTIYF

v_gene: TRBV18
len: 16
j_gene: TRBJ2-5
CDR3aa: CASSPPSGGIQETQYF

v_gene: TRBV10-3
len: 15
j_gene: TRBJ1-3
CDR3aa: CAISESRAAGNTIYF

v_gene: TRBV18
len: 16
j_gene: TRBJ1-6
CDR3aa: CASSSDRGLHNSPLHF

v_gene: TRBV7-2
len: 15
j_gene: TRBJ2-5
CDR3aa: CASSTGQGMVETQYF

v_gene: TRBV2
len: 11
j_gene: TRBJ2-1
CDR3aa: CASSGQIEQFF

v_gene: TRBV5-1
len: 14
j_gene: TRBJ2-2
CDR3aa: CASSLGQTTGELFF

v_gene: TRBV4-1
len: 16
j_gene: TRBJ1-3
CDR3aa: CASSKNRVLSGNTIYF

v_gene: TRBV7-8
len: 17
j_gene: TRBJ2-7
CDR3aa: CASSSQGRGTSSYEQYF

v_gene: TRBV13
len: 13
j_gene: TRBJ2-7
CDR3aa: CASSFAGPHEQYF

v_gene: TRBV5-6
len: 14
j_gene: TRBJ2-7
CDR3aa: CASSDHRGLYEQYF

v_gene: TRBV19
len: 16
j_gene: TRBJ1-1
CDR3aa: CASSPWGTGGRSEAFF

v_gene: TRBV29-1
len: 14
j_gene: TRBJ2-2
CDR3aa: CSGQRASGTGELFF

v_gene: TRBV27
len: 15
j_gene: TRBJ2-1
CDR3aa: CASREGVSGRARQFF

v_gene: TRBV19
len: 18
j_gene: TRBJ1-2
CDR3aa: CASSSTPDRGLGGYGYTF

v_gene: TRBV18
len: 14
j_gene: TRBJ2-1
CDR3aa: CASSPDNGQERQFF

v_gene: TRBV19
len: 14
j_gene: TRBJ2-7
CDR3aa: CASRPGAGNYEQYF

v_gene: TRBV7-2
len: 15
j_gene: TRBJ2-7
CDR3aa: CASSKTSGSGLEQYF

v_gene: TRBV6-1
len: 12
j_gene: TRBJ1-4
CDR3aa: CASSAARVGLFF

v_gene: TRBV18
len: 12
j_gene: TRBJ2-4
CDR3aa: CASSDRKNIQYF

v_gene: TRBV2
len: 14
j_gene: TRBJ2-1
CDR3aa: CASREQGAGNEQFF

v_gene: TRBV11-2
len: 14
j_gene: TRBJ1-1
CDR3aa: CASSLVISDTEAFF

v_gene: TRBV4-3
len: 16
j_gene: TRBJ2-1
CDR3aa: CASRVNSGGLPVEQFF

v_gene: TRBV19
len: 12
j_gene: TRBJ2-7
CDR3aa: CASSTNAHEQYF

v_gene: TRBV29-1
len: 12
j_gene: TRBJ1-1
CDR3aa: CSGDRGLGEAFF

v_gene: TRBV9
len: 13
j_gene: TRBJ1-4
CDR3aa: CASSGGWDEKLFF

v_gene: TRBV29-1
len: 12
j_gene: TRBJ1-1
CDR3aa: CSVRLMNTEAFF

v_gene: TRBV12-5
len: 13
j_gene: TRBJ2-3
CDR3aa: CASGMGETDTQYF

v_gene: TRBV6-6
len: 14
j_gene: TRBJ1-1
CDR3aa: CASSLGQGLSEAFF

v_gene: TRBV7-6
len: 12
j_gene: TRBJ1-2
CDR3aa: CASSTGRYGYTF